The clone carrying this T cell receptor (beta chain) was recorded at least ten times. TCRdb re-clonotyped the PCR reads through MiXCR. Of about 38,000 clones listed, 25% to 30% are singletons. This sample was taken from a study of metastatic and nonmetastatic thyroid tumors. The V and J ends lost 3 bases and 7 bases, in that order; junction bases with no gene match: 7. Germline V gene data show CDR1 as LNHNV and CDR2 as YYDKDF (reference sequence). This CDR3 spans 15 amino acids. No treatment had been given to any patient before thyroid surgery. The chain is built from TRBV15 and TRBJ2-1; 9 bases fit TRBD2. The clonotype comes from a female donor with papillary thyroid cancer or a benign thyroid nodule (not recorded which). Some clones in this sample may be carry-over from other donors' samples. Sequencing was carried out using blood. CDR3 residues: CATSRYSGGGNEQFF. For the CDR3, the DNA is TGTGCCACCAGCAGGTATAGCGGGGGTGGGAATGAGCAGTTCTTC.